A single sample is the source of the 13 T cell receptor beta chains below, sequenced in a study of T cells after yellow fever vaccination (dated by TCRdb to the late 2010s). The treatment or condition label of this sample denotes: live attenuated yellow fever vaccine strain. The protocol used for the library was 5' RACE. For sequencing, an Illumina HiSeq 2500 was employed. Using fastp at Q25 and MiXCR, TCRdb reprocessed the public reads and kept productive beta chains. Rows with a matching CDR3 protein are joined into one entry that keeps the most common DNA and genes. This sample has 200,000 to 300,000 distinct CDR3 sequences in its table, and roughly 13% of those were observed once. Clones ranked in the top ten supply around 0.55% of the sample. The sequencing here drew on CD4+ T cells sorted from PBMCs, taken 45 days after the yellow fever booster vaccination. These receptors all stem from a man aged 25-40 years who received the YFV17D yellow fever vaccine.

For this clonotype: Relative to the germline gene, one junction end is altered; a read error may explain this. The rearrangement links TRBV12-3 or TRBV12-4 to TRBJ2-7; the D is unclear. The CDR3 is made up of 13 amino acids. In DNA, the CDR3 is TGTGCCAGCAGTTCTGATCCCGCCTATGAGCAGTACTTC. It encodes CASSSDPAYEQYF.

The rearrangement uses TRBV5-1 and TRBJ1-5; 11 nucleotides agree with TRBD1. CDR3 size: 19 residues. V dropped 5 bases and J dropped 0; count of bases not matched to a gene: 13. Per the germline V gene, CDR1 is SGHRS and CDR2 is YFSETQ. CDR3 DNA sequence: TGCGCCAGCAGGAGACGCCCGGGACAGGGGGAGGGTAGCAATCAGCCCCAGCATTTT. Translated: CASRRRPGQGEGSNQPQHF.

The V and J genes are TRBV5-6 and TRBJ2-6; D perhaps matches TRBD2 (5 bases). Trimming shortened V by 2 bases and J by 5 bases, and 17 bases separated the two germline ends. This CDR3 contains 17 residues. CDR1 is SGHDT, CDR2 YYEEEE, per germline. In DNA, the CDR3 is TGTGCCAGCAGCTTTCGAGGGTCTACCCGCTGGGCCAACGTCCTGACTTTC. Protein: CASSFRGSTRWANVLTF.

The chain combines TRBV27 with TRBJ1-2; the D gene is possibly TRBD1 (5 bases). From germline, CDR1 is MNHEY and CDR2 SMNVEV (reference sequence). This CDR3 is built from 15 residues. V dropped 10 bases and J dropped 0 bases, with 18 bases sitting between them. CDR3 protein: CATLDRYQSNYGYTF. The DNA for the CDR3 is TGTGCCACCCTCGACAGATATCAATCTAACTATGGCTACACCTTC.

J is TRBJ2-1 and V is TRBV15; D is undetermined. The CDR3 runs to 15 residues. Germline CDR1 is LNHNV and CDR2 is YYDKDF (reference sequence). The V end was cut by 5 bases, the J end by 7 bases, with 18 bases between. This CDR3 reads CATSLDRVSWNEQFF. The CDR3 DNA reads TGTGCCACCAGCCTAGACCGGGTTTCGTGGAATGAGCAGTTCTTC.

This clonotype has a handful of counts. This chain uses TRBV7-8 with TRBJ2-7, with D hard to call. CDR3 length: 13 residues. Germline-derived CDR1 and CDR2 are SGHVS and FQNEAQ. Trimming shortened V by 5 bases and J by 2 bases, and 10 bases separated the two germline ends. The CDR3 loop reads CASSETEAYEQYF. The CDR3 DNA is TGTGCCAGCAGCGAAACAGAGGCCTACGAGCAGTACTTC.

This clonotype was counted ten times or more. In nucleotides, the CDR3 is TGCAGTGCCCAGCGAGCTCAGGGGGATAGACAGCCCCAGCATTTT. Its protein is CSAQRAQGDRQPQHF. The chain is built from TRBV20-1 and TRBJ1-5; TRBD1 agrees at 7 bases. With V trimmed by 6 bases and J by 7 bases, 15 bases remained unmatched. Looked up from germline, CDR1 is DFQATT and CDR2 is SNEGSKA (reference sequence). The CDR3 contains 15 residues.

This clonotype was detected a few times. V is TRBV27 and J is TRBJ2-3; TRBD2 is a possible D gene (5 bases). Trimming stripped 6 bases from V and 1 base from J, with 20 bases between. This CDR3 contains 17 residues. Germline values: CDR1 MNHEY, CDR2 SMNVEV (reference sequence). The chain's CDR3 is CASSSTPDGMGTDTQYF. The CDR3 DNA follows: TGTGCCAGCAGCTCGACCCCGGACGGGATGGGCACAGATACGCAGTATTTT.

This clonotype turned up a few times. V gene TRBV12-3 or TRBV12-4 combines with J gene TRBJ2-3, with D perhaps matching TRBD2 (5 bases). Trimming removed 4 bases at V and 3 bases at J, with 8 bases between. CDR3 length: 13 residues. CDR3 region: CASSYSETDTQYF. CDR3 DNA: TGTGCCAGCAGTTATAGCGAAACAGATACGCAGTATTTT.

The chain links TRBV30 to TRBJ2-6, with 9 bases aligning to TRBD1. Germline CDR1 and CDR2: GTSNPN and SVGIG (reference sequence). V gave up 8 bases and J gave up 0 bases; unmatched junction bases: 14. CDR3 size: 18 residues. In DNA form, the CDR3 reads TGTGCCCGAAATTTGGGACAGGGCACAAGCTCTGGGGCCAACGTCCTGACTTTC. This sequence encodes CARNLGQGTSSGANVLTF. The whole variable domain, filled in from reference TRBV30 and TRBJ2-6, reads SQTIHQWPATLVQPVGSPLSLECTVEGTSNPNLYWYRQAAGRGLQLLFYSVGIGQISSEVPQNLSASRPQDRQFILSSKKLLLSDSGFYLCARNLGQGTSSGANVLTFGAGSRLTVL.

The sample holds a few counts of this clonotype. The gene calls are TRBV5-1 and TRBJ2-7, with D unresolved. Trimming shortened V by 4 bases and J by 7 bases, and 12 bases separated the two germline ends. Germline V lookup: CDR1 SGHRS, CDR2 YFSETQ. The CDR3 loop spans 12 amino acids. The CDR3 region has the DNA TGCGCCAGCAGCATCCGGGCCGGGGAGCAGTACTTC. It encodes CASSIRAGEQYF.

V gene TRBV7-9 combines with J gene TRBJ2-1; 12 bases agree with TRBD1. Germline V gene lookup returns CDR1 SEHNR and CDR2 FQNEAQ (reference sequence). This CDR3 has 15 residues. The junction had 7 bases not matched to a gene; V was cut back by 5 bases and J by 8 bases. The CDR3 here is CASSPGTGGTDEQFF. CDR3 in DNA: TGTGCCAGCAGCCCCGGGACAGGGGGCACCGATGAGCAGTTCTTC.

This clonotype was recorded a few times. The CDR3 nucleotides read TGTGCCAGCAGCTTAGCCGCGACGCCCATGAACACTGAAGCTTTCTTT. Amino acid sequence: CASSLAATPMNTEAFF. The V and J genes are TRBV7-2 and TRBJ1-1; no clear D gene. With 0 bases removed from V and 0 bases from J, the gap between germline ends came to 11 bases. This CDR3 is built from 16 residues. Germline lookup yields CDR1 SGHTA and CDR2 FQGNSA.